What follows are 7 T cell receptor beta chains derived from one specimen sequenced in a study of cytomegalovirus exposure and HLA in healthy donors. A multiplex PCR was run with 60 Vbeta primers and 13 Jbeta primers. The table came from immunoSEQ multiplex PCR; TCRdb's copy has only in-frame clones and leaves some out. The table records approximately 170,000 clones, roughly 65% of them present only once. The sequenced material came from PBMCs. The receptors shown here come from a woman under 30 in good health and CMV-seropositive.

The chain is built from TRBV6-5 and TRBJ2-6; the D is unclear. Germline V CDR1 and CDR2: MNHEY, SVGAGI. CDR3 length equals 15 residues. V was trimmed by 4 bases and J by 0 bases, leaving 7 bases between them. This CDR3 reads CASSSEASGANVLTF. Written as DNA, the CDR3 is TGTGCCAGCAGTTCTGAGGCCTCTGGGGCCAACGTCCTGACTTTC.

The J gene is TRBJ2-7, the V gene TRBV6-5; 10 bases map to TRBD1. The CDR3 length is 15 residues. With 4 bases clipped from V and 4 bases from J, the junction kept 7 bases outside the gene matches. Germline CDR1 reads MNHEY; CDR2 reads SVGAGI. The CDR3 is CASSSPGQGRYEQYF. CDR3 in DNA: TGTGCCAGCAGTTCCCCGGGACAGGGGCGTTACGAGCAGTACTTC.

The chain recombines TRBV7-9 with TRBJ2-3; 10 nucleotides match TRBD2. Germline V gene data show CDR1 as SEHNR and CDR2 as FQNEAQ (reference sequence). The CDR3 runs 17 residues. The trim removed 4 bases at V and 5 bases at J, leaving 12 bases unmatched. In DNA, the CDR3 is TGTGCCAGCAGCTCGACGAAAAGCGGGGGGGCCATAGATACGCAGTATTTT. It yields the protein CASSSTKSGGAIDTQYF. The variable domain in full, completed from reference TRBV7-9 and TRBJ2-3, reads DTGVSQNPRHKITKRGQNVTFRCDPISEHNRLYWYRQTLGQGPEFLTYFQNEAQLEKSRLLSDRFSAERPKGSFSTLEIQRTEQGDSAMYLCASSSTKSGGAIDTQYFGPGTRLTVL.

There are a few counts of this clone. The chain couples TRBV15 to TRBJ2-7; a possible D gene is TRBD1 (5 bases). Germline CDR1 reads LNHNV; CDR2 reads YYDKDF (reference sequence). The CDR3 is 18 residues long. V lost 0 bases and J lost 0, with 18 bases in between. The CDR3 DNA sequence: TGTGCCACCAGCAGAGACCCCCCAGGGCGTAGGAGCTCCTACGAGCAGTACTTC. It codes for CATSRDPPGRRSSYEQYF.

This sequence joins TRBV28 and TRBJ2-7; 8 bases are shared with TRBD1. The germline CDR1 and CDR2 sequences are MDHEN and SYDVKM. The J segment lost 2 bases and the V segment lost 4 bases, leaving 4 bases of the junction unmatched. The CDR3 totals 14 residues. This chain's CDR3 is CASSWTGNTYEQYF. The CDR3 coding sequence is TGTGCCAGCAGTTGGACAGGGAATACCTACGAGCAGTACTTC.

The chain uses TRBV6-6 and TRBJ1-1; D not resolved. CDR1 is MNHNY and CDR2 is SVGAGI in the germline V gene (reference sequence). Trimming stripped 7 bases from V and 4 bases from J, with 13 bases between. The CDR3 has 13 residues. The CDR3 DNA sequence: TGTGCCAGCACCCAGGCGGGAGCCACTGAAGCTTTCTTT. It yields the protein CASTQAGATEAFF.

The gene calls are TRBV19 and TRBJ1-1; 12 nucleotides align to TRBD1. Trimming removed 6 bases from V and 2 bases from J; junction bases left unmatched: 4. The CDR3 sequence is 15 residues long. Germline loops: CDR1 LNHDA, CDR2 SQIVND (reference sequence). The CDR3 bases are TGTGCCAGTAGGGGGGACAGGGGGCTTAACACTGAAGCTTTCTTT. It yields the protein CASRGDRGLNTEAFF.